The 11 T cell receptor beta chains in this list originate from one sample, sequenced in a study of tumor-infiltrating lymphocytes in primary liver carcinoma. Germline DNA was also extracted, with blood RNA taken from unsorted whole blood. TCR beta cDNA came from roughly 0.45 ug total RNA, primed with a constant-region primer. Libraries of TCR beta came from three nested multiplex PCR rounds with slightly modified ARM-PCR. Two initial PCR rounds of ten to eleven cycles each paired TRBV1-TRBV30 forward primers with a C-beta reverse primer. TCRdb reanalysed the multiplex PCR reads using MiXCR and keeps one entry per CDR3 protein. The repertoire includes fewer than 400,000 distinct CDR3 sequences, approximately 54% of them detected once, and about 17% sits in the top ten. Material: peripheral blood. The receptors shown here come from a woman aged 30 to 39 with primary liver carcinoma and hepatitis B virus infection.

The CDR3 loop is CASTPGGASGHNEQFF. As DNA, the CDR3 is TGTGCCAGCACCCCGGGGGGGGCTAGCGGCCACAATGAGCAGTTCTTC. The V gene is TRBV7-9, the J gene TRBJ2-1; 8 bases match TRBD2. The CDR3 totals 16 residues. CDR1 SEHNR and CDR2 FQNEAQ come from the germline V gene (reference sequence). The V and J ends lost 7 bases and 5 bases, in that order; junction bases with no gene match: 13.

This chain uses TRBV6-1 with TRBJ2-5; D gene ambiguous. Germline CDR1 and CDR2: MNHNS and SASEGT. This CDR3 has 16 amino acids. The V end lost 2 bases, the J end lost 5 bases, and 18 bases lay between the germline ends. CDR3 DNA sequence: TGTGCCAGCAGTGAAAATTCGGCTCGGCTTCCGGAGACCCAGTACTTC. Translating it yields CASSENSARLPETQYF.

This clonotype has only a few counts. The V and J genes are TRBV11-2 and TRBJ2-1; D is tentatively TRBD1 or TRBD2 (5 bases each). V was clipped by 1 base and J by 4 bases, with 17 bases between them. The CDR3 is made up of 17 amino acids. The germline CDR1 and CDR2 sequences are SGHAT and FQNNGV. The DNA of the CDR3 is TGTGCCAGCAGCTTAGGTACCGGGACCAGCAAGTACAATGAGCAGTTCTTC. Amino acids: CASSLGTGTSKYNEQFF.

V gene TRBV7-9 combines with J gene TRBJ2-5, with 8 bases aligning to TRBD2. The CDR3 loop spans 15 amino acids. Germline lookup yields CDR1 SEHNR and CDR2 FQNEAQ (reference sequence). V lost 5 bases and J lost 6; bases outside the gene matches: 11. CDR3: CASSLRGGPRQTQYF. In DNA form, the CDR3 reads TGTGCCAGCAGCCTCCGGGGGGGCCCGAGACAGACCCAGTACTTC.

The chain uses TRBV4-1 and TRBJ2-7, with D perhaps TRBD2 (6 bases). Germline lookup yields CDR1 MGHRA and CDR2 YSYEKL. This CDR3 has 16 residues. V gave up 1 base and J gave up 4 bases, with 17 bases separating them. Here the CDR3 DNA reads TGCGCCAGCAGCCAAGCCACATGGAGGGACCATTACGAGCAGTACTTC. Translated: CASSQATWRDHYEQYF.

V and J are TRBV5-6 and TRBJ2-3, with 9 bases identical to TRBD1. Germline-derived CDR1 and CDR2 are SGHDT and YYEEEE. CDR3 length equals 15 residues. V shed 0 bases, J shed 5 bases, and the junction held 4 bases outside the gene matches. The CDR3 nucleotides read TGTGCCAGCAGCTTGGTGGGACAGGGAGGAGATACGCAGTATTTT. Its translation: CASSLVGQGGDTQYF.

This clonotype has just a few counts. This CDR3 reads CASSSLVYLSGNTIYF. The DNA for the CDR3 is TGTGCCAGCAGTTCGCTCGTTTATCTCTCTGGAAACACCATATATTTT. V is TRBV6-5 and J is TRBJ1-3, with unresolved D. This CDR3 contains 16 residues. Germline V lookup: CDR1 MNHEY, CDR2 SVGAGI. V was trimmed by 4 bases and J by 0 bases, leaving 13 bases between them.

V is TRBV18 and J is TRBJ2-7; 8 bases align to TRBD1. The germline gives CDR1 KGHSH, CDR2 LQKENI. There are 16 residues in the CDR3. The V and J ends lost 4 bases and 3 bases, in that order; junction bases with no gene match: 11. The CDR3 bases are TGTGCCAGCTCACGGACCCTGGACAGGGTAGACTACGAGCAGTACTTC. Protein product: CASSRTLDRVDYEQYF.

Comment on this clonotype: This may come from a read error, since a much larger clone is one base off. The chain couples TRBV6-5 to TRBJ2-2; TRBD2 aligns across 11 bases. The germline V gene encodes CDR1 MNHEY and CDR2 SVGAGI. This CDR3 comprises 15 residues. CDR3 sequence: CASSYRLAGSGELLF. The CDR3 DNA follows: TGTGCCAGCAGTTACAGACTAGCGGGATCCGGGGAGCTGCTTTTT.

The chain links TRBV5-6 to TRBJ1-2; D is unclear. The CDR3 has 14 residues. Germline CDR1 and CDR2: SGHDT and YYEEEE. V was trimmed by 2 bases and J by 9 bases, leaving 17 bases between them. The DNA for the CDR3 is TGTGCCAGCAGCTTCGGTGGGGTCCCATGGCGCTACACCTTC. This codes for CASSFGGVPWRYTF.

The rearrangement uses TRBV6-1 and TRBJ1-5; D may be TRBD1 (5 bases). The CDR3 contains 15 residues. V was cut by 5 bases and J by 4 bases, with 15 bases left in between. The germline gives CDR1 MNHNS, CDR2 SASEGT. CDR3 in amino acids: CASSQHFRGNQPQHF. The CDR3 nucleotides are TGTGCCAGCAGTCAGCATTTCCGGGGGAATCAGCCCCAGCATTTT.